The clone carrying this T cell receptor beta chain was seen a handful of times. Its antigen is undetermined. The data originate from a study of cytomegalovirus exposure and HLA in healthy donors. Study-wide points: Generally TCR sequences proved uncommon, though certain public TCRs appeared in numerous donors. Accurate predictions that matched the HLA-A and HLA-B alleles of most subjects were reportedly made from TCR beta sequences. An analysis done earlier found most TCR beta V segments productive about 87% or about 30% of the time. As a later analysis showed, a missense DCLRE1C variant was linked to trimming of TCR beta V- and J-genes.

The CDR3 contains 14 residues. Germline lookup yields CDR1 SGHKS and CDR2 YYEKEE (reference sequence). Use of 60 Vbeta and 13 Jbeta primers characterized the PCR. The protocol was immunoSEQ multiplex PCR, while the TCRdb copy is restricted to in-frame clones and leaves out a portion. The sample has roughly 170,000 clones, around 80% seen once. Sequencing was done on a sample of PBMCs. The rearrangement joins TRBV5-5 to TRBJ2-1; possible D gene TRBD2, 6 bases. The source is a man younger than 30 in good health and CMV-seronegative. CDR3 DNA sequence: TGTGTTGCCCAGGAGGGGCTTTCCTACAATGAGCAGTTCTTC. Protein product: CVAQEGLSYNEQFF.